A selection of T cell receptor beta chains follows, all from one sample in a study of OX40 agonist ivuxolimab in advanced cancers. Repertoires were generated with immunoSEQ multiplex PCR, while TCRdb's copy carries only in-frame clones and drops some. The table has about 35,000 clones, about 90% seen once. The sample consisted of CD4+ or CD8+ T cells sorted from blood, taken in a trial of the OX40 agonist ivuxolimab. The receptors come from an adult with an advanced solid tumor such as melanoma, head and neck, liver or kidney cancer. Both conserved end residues are trimmed from each CDR3. Size tells how often a clone was seen (once, few, many) or the class of an expanded clone, and some rows leave it out.

j_call,v_call,clone_size,cdr3_aa
TRBJ2-2,TRBV6-6,-,ASRQGAGGELF
TRBJ2-3,TRBV18,-,ASSPARGADTQY
TRBJ2-7,TRBV6-5,-,ASRSRGGGEQY
TRBJ1-2,TRBV2,-,ASSYDSISYGYT
TRBJ1-2,TRBV21-1,-,ASSLPSGGSGYT
TRBJ1-2,TRBV7-8,-,ASSPVSAGYGYT
TRBJ2-1,TRBV7-9,-,ASSLIGREDEQF
TRBJ2-1,TRBV4-1,-,ASSQDLGLLGTNEQF
TRBJ2-1,TRBV28,once,ASSLRGREQF
TRBJ2-3,TRBV28,-,ASSLLGTGKKSTDTQY
TRBJ1-6,TRBV6-1,once,ASLKGDWGSPLH
TRBJ2-3,TRBV5-6,once,ASSLGGGRTDTQY
TRBJ2-7,TRBV4-3,-,ASSQAVQQGYEQY
TRBJ2-7,TRBV6-5,-,ASSEQY
TRBJ1-1,TRBV29-1,-,SVLRRQGGEAF
TRBJ1-5,TRBV28,-,ASSSLQGNQPQH
TRBJ2-3,TRBV5-4,-,ASSSSMDTNTQY
TRBJ2-1,TRBV7-2,-,ASTFGSYNEQF
TRBJ1-6,TRBV14,-,ASSLGGSPLH
TRBJ1-1,TRBV11-2,-,ASSLDRGLRGSF